The present T cell receptor (beta chain) was sequenced within a study of type 1 regulatory T cells. For the study at large: T-allo10 is an in vitro-generated, Tr1-enriched CD4 T cell product specific for alloantigen. The study, taken as a whole, reports: Compared with non-type 1 regulatory T cells, type 1 regulatory T cells showed a more restricted TCR repertoire.

One entry per CDR3 protein, called by TCRdb with MiXCR from the reads. The sample lists 55,000 to 65,000 distinct CDR3 sequences; less than 65% were seen once. This CDR3 spans 11 amino acids. V lost 7 bases, J lost 6 bases, and 9 bases lay in between. The table lists this clonotype with a few counts. Antigen specificity is unknown. The receptor's source is a human donor in good health. The rearrangement uses TRBV12-3 or TRBV12-4 and TRBJ1-1; D unclear. Sequencing was performed on cultured non-Tr1 T cells, either the whole culture or a sorted T cell fraction (not recorded which). Here the CDR3 DNA reads TGTGCCAGCACCGAAAACTCTGAAGCTTTCTTT. Protein: CASTENSEAFF.